Reported below is one T cell receptor (beta chain). What it binds is not known. Germline lookup yields CDR1 SEHNR and CDR2 FQNEAQ (reference sequence). Trimming removed 4 bases from V and 1 base from J, with 10 bases in between. This CDR3 contains 14 residues. The entry originates in a study of graft-versus-host responses after intestinal transplantation. The overall study: Each transplant was multivisceral, liver-intestinal, or isolated intestinal. Points from the study as a whole: Graft-donor T cell macrochimerism in patients accompanied high graft-versus-host to host-versus-graft clonal ratios in allografts. Marrow from the recipient contained GvH clones, some of which had appeared first in ileum or blood. Early post-transplant falls in HvG clones accompanied the peak levels of circulating GvH clones.

Assay used: immunoSEQ multiplex PCR; TCRdb lists only in-frame clones, some missing. This sample has tens of thousands of clones, with 80% to 95% found just once. The material sequenced was unstimulated CD4+ T cells sorted from spleen or lymph node cells, taken before intestinal transplant. The chain links TRBV7-9 to TRBJ1-2, with D possibly being TRBD1 (6 bases). The TCR comes from a human donor who received an intestinal transplant. The CDR3 nucleotides are TGTGCCAGCAGCTCGGGGGCCGTTAACTATGGCTACACCTTC. Its protein product is CASSSGAVNYGYTF. Full variable domain (outside the CDR3, taken from reference TRBV7-9 and TRBJ1-2): DTGVSQNPRHKITKRGQNVTFRCDPISEHNRLYWYRQTLGQGPEFLTYFQNEAQLEKSRLLSDRFSAERPKGSFSTLEIQRTEQGDSAMYLCASSSGAVNYGYTFGSGTRLTVV.